These 3 T cell receptor beta chains were all obtained from the same sample, sequenced in a study of T cell responses to AZD1222 COVID-19 vaccine. Assay: immunoSEQ multiplex PCR; the TCRdb copy retains only in-frame clones and omits some. The table has 95,000 to 110,000 clones, roughly nine tenths seen once. The input for sequencing was peripheral blood, taken 28 days after the second dose of the MenACWY control vaccine. The receptors were sampled from an adult who received the MenACWY meningococcal vaccine as a control.

The chain has TRBV15 and TRBJ2-1; the D gene could be TRBD1 or TRBD2 (6 bases each). The V and J ends lost 0 bases and 0 bases respectively, with 18 bases between them. Germline V gene data show CDR1 as LNHNV and CDR2 as YYDKDF (reference sequence). This CDR3 has 19 residues. Here the CDR3 DNA reads TGTGCCACCAGCAGAGATACCGGGGGCCCTCTTAACTCCTACAATGAGCAGTTCTTC. It specifies CATSRDTGGPLNSYNEQFF.

In this sample, this clone turned up a few times. The rearrangement uses TRBV28 and TRBJ2-3, with 8 bases lining up with TRBD1. The J segment lost 5 bases and the V segment lost 7 bases, leaving 8 bases of the junction unmatched. This CDR3 has 14 residues. Germline V gene lookup returns CDR1 MDHEN and CDR2 SYDVKM. The CDR3: CASTPGGRRDTQYF. The CDR3, as DNA: TGTGCCAGCACCCCAGGGGGCAGGAGAGATACGCAGTATTTT.

The chain links TRBV28 to TRBJ2-2, with D perhaps assigned TRBD1 or TRBD2 (8 bases each). Per the germline V gene, CDR1 is MDHEN and CDR2 is SYDVKM. The CDR3 contains 14 residues. CDR3: CAHSGTGATGELFF. The DNA for the CDR3 is TGTGCACATAGCGGGACAGGAGCCACCGGGGAGCTGTTTTTT.